This T cell receptor beta chain originates from a study of T cells in Graves' hyperthyroidism and ophthalmopathy. About the research overall: Peripheral blood specimens were obtained at initial diagnosis, prior to any treatment.

Researchers took RNA transcripts and amplified the TCR beta CDR3 regions from them. Carried out on the TCR CDR3, a first-round RT-PCR used the HTBI primer set. TCRdb fed the multiplex PCR reads into MiXCR, producing one record per CDR3 protein. The sample includes some 570,000 distinct CDR3 sequences, 11% to 15% of them seen just once. Clinical Activity Scores of at least 3, NOSPECS grades of at least 4 and durations under 3 months characterized ophthalmopathy patients. Researchers barred patients who had uncontrolled infection, other autoimmune disease, pregnancy or lactation. V was pared by 4 bases and J by 7 bases, with 16 bases between. Germline loops: CDR1 MDHEN, CDR2 SYDVKM. The CDR3 has 14 amino acids. Ten or more counts support this clonotype. Antigen: not known. Overall study findings and caveats: The model made its ophthalmopathy prediction, and onset followed a median approximately six months later.

This clonotype originated in a woman aged 18-29 years with Graves' ophthalmopathy. Sample: blood. The chain recombines TRBV28 with TRBJ1-2; D gene uncertain. CDR3 loop: CASSSPHEYGGYTF. DNA of the CDR3: TGTGCCAGCAGTTCCCCCCACGAATACGGTGGCTACACCTTC.